Detailed here is one TCR beta chain. The antigen is undetermined. This entry comes from a study of T cell responses to AZD1222 COVID-19 vaccine. Study-wide results and caveats: Repertoires in all cases were sampled only once the peak T cell response had passed.

Some clones are missing from TCRdb's copy, which holds only in-frame ones; the method was immunoSEQ multiplex PCR. The sample records 170,000 or so clones, approximately 90% being singletons. The sequences come from peripheral blood, collected on day 0 of AZD1222 vaccination. The receptor was derived from an adult in good health.

The DNA for the CDR3 is TGTGCCAGCAGTTTAGGAGACACATCCTACGAGCAGTACTTC. Translation: CASSLGDTSYEQYF. The chain is built from TRBV27 and TRBJ2-7, with D uncertain. Trimming cost V 2 bases and J 1 base, with 9 bases left between them. This CDR3 is built from 14 residues. Looked up from germline, CDR1 is MNHEY and CDR2 is SMNVEV (reference sequence).